This T cell receptor beta chain was observed in a study of T cells in Graves' hyperthyroidism and ophthalmopathy. Looking at the study overall: Before any treatment, at initial diagnosis, peripheral blood was collected.

There were TCR beta CDR3 regions amplified from RNA transcripts. First-round RT-PCR targeting the TCR CDR3 was performed with the HTBI primer set. MiXCR was run by TCRdb on the multiplex PCR reads, yielding one entry per CDR3 protein. The sample holds roughly 560,000 distinct CDR3 sequences, about 14% seen once. Uncontrolled infections, other autoimmune diseases, pregnancy or lactation led to exclusion of patients. Diagnoses used clinical symptoms, serum thyroxine and TRAb, thyroid ultrasound and orbital computed tomography. CDR1 and CDR2 from the germline V gene are MDHEN and SYDVKM. With 6 bases clipped from V and 2 bases from J, the junction kept 6 bases outside the gene matches. The CDR3 loop spans 14 amino acids. This clonotype was observed a handful of times. As yet, its antigen is unknown. General observations from the study: Stable hyperthyroidism and ophthalmopathy were separated using 13 V-J signatures.

The specimen sequenced was blood. The chain is built from TRBV28 and TRBJ2-7; TRBD1 matches 8 bases. This receptor was taken from a woman between 35 and 50 years old with Graves' ophthalmopathy. The CDR3 loop is CASRRTGTPYEQYF. DNA for the CDR3: TGTGCCAGCAGAAGGACAGGGACCCCCTACGAGCAGTACTTC.